These 28 T cell receptor beta chains came from one sample sequenced in a study of T cells in localized non-small cell lung cancer. Measured with immunoSEQ multiplex PCR; TCRdb has only the in-frame clones, and not every one. The repertoire includes about 4,400 clones, roughly 20% of them detected once, and roughly 5% sits in the top ten. Sequenced here: lung tumor tissue, sampled before any cancer treatment. The receptors come from a female donor of 60 years or more with stage I lung adenocarcinoma.

This clone was detected only a few times. The V call is TRBV11-3, the J call TRBJ2-5; TRBD1 aligns across 7 bases. CDR3 length: 16 amino acids. Germline V gives CDR1 SGHNT, CDR2 YENEEA. V lost 1 base and J lost 3; bases outside the gene matches: 8. The CDR3 DNA reads TGTGCCAGCAGCTTAGTGGTTCGGGACAGAGAAGAGACCCAGTACTTC. It yields the protein CASSLVVRDREETQYF. Together with reference TRBV11-3 and TRBJ2-5, the CDR3 gives the full variable domain: EAGVVQSPRYKIIEKKQPVAFWCNPISGHNTLYWYLQNLGQGPELLIRYENEEAVDDSQLPKDRFSAERLKGVDSTLKIQPAELGDSAVYLCASSLVVRDREETQYFGPGTRLLVL.

The rearrangement links TRBV8-2 to TRBJ2-1; the table assigns TRBD2, which was not confirmed against the DNA. TRBV8-2 is designated a pseudogene. This CDR3 has 15 residues. The CDR3 bases are TGTGCCAGCAGTCTAGCGGGACGCAAGGCAAATGAGCAGTTCTTC. Protein product: CASSLAGRKANEQFF.

This clone was seen more than once but under ten times. The rearrangement uses TRBV5-1 and TRBJ2-3; 14 bases align to TRBD2. Trimming removed 2 bases from V and 0 bases from J; junction bases left unmatched: 5. The germline V gene has CDR1 SGHRS and CDR2 YFSETQ. This CDR3 spans 18 amino acids. CDR3 loop: CASSFRLAGGASTDTQYF. CDR3 nucleotide sequence: TGCGCCAGCAGCTTCCGACTAGCGGGAGGGGCTAGCACAGATACGCAGTATTTT.

This chain joins TRBV30 and TRBJ1-1; no clear D. Trimming stripped 0 bases from V and 14 bases from J, with 13 bases between. The germline V gene has CDR1 GTSNPN and CDR2 SVGIG (reference sequence). The CDR3 length is 11 residues. CDR3 sequence (DNA): TGTGCCTGGAGTGTATGGGGTGAGGGCTTCTTT. Residues: CAWSVWGEGFF.

This clone came up a few times. This chain uses TRBV15 with TRBJ2-7; 9 bases fit TRBD1. V lost 0 bases, J lost 0 bases, and 3 bases stayed unmatched. Germline CDR1 LNHNV, CDR2 YYDKDF (reference sequence). The CDR3 extends over 16 amino acids. CDR3 DNA: TGTGCCACCAGCAGAGAGAGGACAGGGGCCTCCTACGAGCAGTACTTC. It is translated as CATSRERTGASYEQYF.

This clone was seen a few times. The same CDR3 can be traced to other DNA sequences in this sample. The chain combines TRBV18 with TRBJ1-6, with D possibly TRBD1 on 6 matching bases. This CDR3 has 15 amino acids. The germline CDR1 and CDR2 sequences are KGHSH and LQKENI. V dropped 4 bases and J dropped 7 bases, with 14 bases sitting between them. CDR3 sequence: CASSLSGAINSPLHF. CDR3 bases: TGTGCCAGCTCACTTTCGGGGGCCATAAATTCACCCCTCCACTTT.

This clone was seen only a few times. This rearrangement joins TRBV11-3 to TRBJ1-2; D is unresolved. This CDR3 has 14 amino acids. Per the germline V gene, CDR1 is SGHNT and CDR2 is YENEEA. V was cut by 5 bases and J by 8 bases, with 18 bases left in between. The CDR3 protein is CASSHGRIKGGYTF. The CDR3 nucleotides are TGTGCCAGCAGCCATGGACGGATTAAAGGGGGCTACACCTTC.

This chain joins TRBV29-1 and TRBJ1-2; D is undetermined. There are 13 residues in the CDR3. The germline V gene encodes CDR1 SQVTM and CDR2 ANQGSEA. Deletions cut 4 bases from V and 5 bases from J, with 14 bases between. DNA for the CDR3: TGCAGCGTTGTTCGGGCGGGGTATTATGGCTACACCTTC. Translating it yields CSVVRAGYYGYTF.

V is TRBV18 and J is TRBJ1-4; 7 bases are a match to TRBD1. The CDR3 spans 15 residues. The germline gives CDR1 KGHSH, CDR2 LQKENI. The junction had 5 bases not matched to a gene; V was cut back by 5 bases and J by 2 bases. The CDR3 sequence: CASSSGGSTNEKLFF. The CDR3 nucleotides read TGTGCCAGCTCATCAGGGGGATCGACTAATGAAAAACTGTTTTTT.

V and J are TRBV19 and TRBJ2-1, with 7 positions matching TRBD1. This CDR3 comprises 15 residues. Germline V gene lookup returns CDR1 LNHDA and CDR2 SQIVND (reference sequence). J was trimmed by 5 bases and V by 7 bases; bases with no gene match: 11. DNA for the CDR3: TGTGCCAGTACCTATCGGGACAGAACTAACAATGAGCAGTTCTTC. Amino acids: CASTYRDRTNNEQFF.

This clone has more than one count but fewer than ten. The gene calls are TRBV29-1 and TRBJ1-5; 8 positions match TRBD1. The CDR3 loop spans 14 amino acids. With 3 bases clipped from V and 7 bases from J, the junction kept 8 bases outside the gene matches. Germline V gene lookup returns CDR1 SQVTM and CDR2 ANQGSEA. This chain's CDR3 is CSVEGQGAGQPQHF. For the CDR3, the DNA is TGCAGCGTTGAGGGGCAGGGGGCGGGCCAGCCCCAGCATTTT.

This clone was seen at least ten times. The chain couples TRBV11-3 to TRBJ2-3; 12 bases line up with TRBD1. The V gene end was trimmed by 5 bases and the J gene end by 1 base; junction bases not matched to a gene: 7. CDR1 and CDR2 from the germline V gene are SGHNT and YENEEA. This CDR3 region has 17 residues. CDR3 DNA: TGTGCCAGCAGCCCGACCGGGACAGGGGGCCGCACAGATACGCAGTATTTT. Translation: CASSPTGTGGRTDTQYF.

This clone occurred a few times. The gene calls are TRBV5-1 and TRBJ2-3; maybe TRBD2 (6 bases). The length of the CDR3 is 15 residues. Germline V lookup: CDR1 SGHRS, CDR2 YFSETQ. V lost 4 bases and J lost 1, with 13 bases in between. The CDR3 is CASSGGTPRTDTQYF. The CDR3 nucleotides read TGCGCCAGCAGCGGAGGGACTCCCCGCACAGATACGCAGTATTTT.

The rearrangement joins TRBV28 to TRBJ2-5; D is perhaps TRBD1 (6 bases). V shed 5 bases and J shed 2 bases, with 12 bases lying between them. The V gene's germline CDR1 is MDHEN and CDR2 SYDVKM. The length of the CDR3 is 14 residues. The CDR3 nucleotides read TGTGCCAGCAGTGCGACAGGAAGGCAAGAGACCCAGTACTTC. This encodes CASSATGRQETQYF.

This clone has more than one count but fewer than ten. This CDR3 is CASRLGRAGELFF. DNA for the CDR3: TGTGCCAGCAGACTGGGGAGGGCCGGGGAGCTGTTTTTT. The V and J genes are TRBV6-8 and TRBJ2-2, with 7 bases fitting TRBD2. CDR3 length: 13 amino acids. J lost 6 bases, V lost 6 bases, and 4 bases had no gene match. The germline gives CDR1 MNHGY, CDR2 SAAAGT.

The rearrangement uses TRBV6-8 and TRBJ1-1; no clear D. The V and J ends lost 8 bases and 6 bases respectively, with 16 bases between them. This CDR3 region has 13 residues. Germline values: CDR1 MNHGY, CDR2 SAAAGT. CDR3 DNA: TGTGCCAGCGGAAGGAGGGTAGACGCTGAAGCTTTCTTT. It codes for CASGRRVDAEAFF.

The chain is built from TRBV5-1 and TRBJ2-7; no clear D. Germline V gene data show CDR1 as SGHRS and CDR2 as YFSETQ. The CDR3 spans 14 residues. V lost 1 base and J lost 2, with 10 bases in between. The CDR3 is CASSLSWSAYEQYF. In DNA form, the CDR3 reads TGCGCCAGCAGCTTGTCGTGGTCAGCCTACGAGCAGTACTTC.

The chain is built from TRBV19 and TRBJ1-5; 9 nucleotides match TRBD1. There are 12 residues in the CDR3. Germline V gene lookup returns CDR1 LNHDA and CDR2 SQIVND (reference sequence). With 8 bases clipped from V and 8 bases from J, the junction kept 4 bases outside the gene matches. The CDR3 nucleotides are TGTGCCAGTCACAGGGGGCTGGAGCCCCAGCATTTT. It is translated as CASHRGLEPQHF.

J is TRBJ1-5 and V is TRBV2, with a possible D match to TRBD1 (5 bases). Trimming shortened V by 3 bases and J by 9 bases, and 18 bases separated the two germline ends. Germline V CDR1 and CDR2: SNHLY, FYNNEI. The CDR3 loop spans 15 amino acids. Here the CDR3 DNA reads TGTGCCAGCAGTGACTCCCCCCCAGGGCGGACGCCCCAGCATTTT. It yields the protein CASSDSPPGRTPQHF.

This clone was seen a handful of times. A junction boundary mismatches the germline segment, possibly from a read error. The chain carries TRBV6-8 and TRBJ1-5; D not resolved. The CDR3 runs 12 residues. Germline V gene sequence: CDR1 MNHGY, CDR2 SAAAGT. CDR3 sequence (DNA): TGTGCCATCAGTGGTGGGGATCAGCCCCAGCATTTT. Its protein product is CAISGGDQPQHF.

The chain employs TRBV6-1 and TRBJ1-2; no reliable D call. Germline V gene lookup returns CDR1 MNHNS and CDR2 SASEGT. CDR3 size: 14 residues. V lost 1 base and J 1 base, leaving 7 bases between the germline ends. The CDR3 DNA sequence: TGTGCCAGCAGTGAAGGCGGGATTAACTATGGCTACACCTTC. As protein: CASSEGGINYGYTF.

This clone was detected ten times or more. The CDR3 DNA reads TGTGCCAGCAGCAGATTAGACAGCGCCGATTCCTACGAGCAGTACTTC. Amino acid sequence: CASSRLDSADSYEQYF. The V and J genes are TRBV11-3 and TRBJ2-7, with a possible D match to TRBD1 (5 bases). The CDR3 spans 16 residues. Germline CDR1 reads SGHNT; CDR2 reads YENEEA. V was shortened by 5 bases and J by 1 base, with 18 bases between the two germline ends.

This chain connects TRBV9 to TRBJ2-1; 11 nucleotides match TRBD2. Germline-derived CDR1 and CDR2 are SGDLS and YYNGEE. V lost 0 bases and J lost 9; bases outside the gene matches: 8. This CDR3 region has 16 residues. Here the CDR3 DNA reads TGTGCCAGCAGCGTAGAGGCTAGCGGGAGGATCGGTGAGCAGTTCTTC. Amino acids: CASSVEASGRIGEQFF.

This chain links TRBV12-5 with TRBJ1-1, with D perhaps TRBD1 (6 bases). From germline, CDR1 is LGHNT and CDR2 FRNRAP. The CDR3 extends over 14 amino acids. The germline V and J ends were trimmed by 6 bases and 7 bases, with 18 bases remaining between them. DNA for the CDR3: TGTGCTAGTGGATGGGGGGGCTCATTTAGTGAAGCTTTCTTT. Encoded protein: CASGWGGSFSEAFF. The variable domain in full, with the rest retrieved from reference TRBV12-5 and TRBJ1-1, is DARVTQTPRHKVTEMGQEVTMRCQPILGHNTVFWYRQTMMQGLELLAYFRNRAPLDDSGMPKDRFSAEMPDATLATLKIQPSEPRDSAVYFCASGWGGSFSEAFFGQGTRLTVV.

This clone was detected only a few times. The chain has TRBV6-8 and TRBJ1-5; D remains unclear. There are 13 residues in the CDR3. CDR1 and CDR2 (germline): MNHGY, SAAAGT. Trimming took 2 bases from V and 3 from J, leaving 5 bases between them. CDR3 in amino acids: CASSYTDNQPQHF. DNA for the CDR3: TGTGCCAGCAGTTACACCGACAATCAGCCCCAGCATTTT.

In its sample, this clone ranks as medium-sized (0.01 to 0.1%). The chain recombines TRBV6-8 with TRBJ2-2; a weak D match, TRBD2 (6 bases). V was cut by 1 base and J by 4 bases, with 22 bases left in between. CDR1 and CDR2 (germline): MNHGY, SAAAGT. The CDR3 is made up of 19 amino acids. CDR3 in DNA: TGTGCCAGCAGTTACTTACGTGGCAGTCTCATGGGGGGCACCGGGGAGCTGTTTTTT. Encoded protein: CASSYLRGSLMGGTGELFF.

This clone was seen a handful of times. The chain uses TRBV18 and TRBJ2-7; the D gene is possibly TRBD2 (6 bases). In germline, CDR1 is KGHSH, CDR2 LQKENI. This CDR3 spans 14 amino acids. Trimming removed 3 bases at V and 5 bases at J, with 14 bases between. In nucleotides, the CDR3 is TGTGCCAGCTCACCTATCGGGAGAATCCACGAGCAGTACTTC. It codes for CASSPIGRIHEQYF.

This clone was picked up a small number of times. The genes are TRBV6-8 and TRBJ1-2, with 7 bases matching TRBD1. With V trimmed by 4 bases and J by 6 bases, 5 bases remained unmatched. The CDR3 totals 13 residues. Looked up from germline, CDR1 is MNHGY and CDR2 is SAAAGT. CDR3 protein: CASSSDRTNGYTF. CDR3 DNA sequence: TGTGCCAGCAGTTCGGACAGGACGAATGGCTACACCTTC.